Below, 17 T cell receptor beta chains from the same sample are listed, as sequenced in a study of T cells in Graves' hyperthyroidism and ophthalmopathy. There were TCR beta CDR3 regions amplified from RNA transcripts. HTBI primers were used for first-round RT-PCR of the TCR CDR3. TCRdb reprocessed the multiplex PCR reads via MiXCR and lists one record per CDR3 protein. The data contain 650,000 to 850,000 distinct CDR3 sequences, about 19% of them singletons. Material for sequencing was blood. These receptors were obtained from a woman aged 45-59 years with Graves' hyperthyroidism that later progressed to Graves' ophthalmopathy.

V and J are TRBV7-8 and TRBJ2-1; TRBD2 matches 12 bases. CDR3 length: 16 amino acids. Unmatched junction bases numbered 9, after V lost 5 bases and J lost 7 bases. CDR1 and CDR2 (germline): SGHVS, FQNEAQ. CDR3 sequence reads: CASSIHRLAGVNEQFF. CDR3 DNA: TGTGCCAGCAGCATCCACCGACTAGCGGGGGTTAATGAGCAGTTCTTC. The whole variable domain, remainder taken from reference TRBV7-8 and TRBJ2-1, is GAGVSQSPRYKVAKRGQDVALRCDPISGHVSLFWYQQALGQGPEFLTYFQNEAQLDKSGLPSDRFFAERPEGSVSTLKIQRTQQEDSAVYLCASSIHRLAGVNEQFFGPGTRLTVL.

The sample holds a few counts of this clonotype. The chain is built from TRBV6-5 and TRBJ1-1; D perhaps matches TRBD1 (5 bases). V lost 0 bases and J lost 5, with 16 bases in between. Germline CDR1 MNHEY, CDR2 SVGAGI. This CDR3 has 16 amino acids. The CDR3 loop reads CASSYSKGDFGTEAFF. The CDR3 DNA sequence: TGTGCCAGCAGTTACTCGAAAGGGGACTTTGGGACTGAAGCTTTCTTT.

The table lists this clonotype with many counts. Written as DNA, the CDR3 is TGTGCCAGCAGTATAGCGGGGGGGCCCTCTGAGACCCAGTACTTC. Encoded protein: CASSIAGGPSETQYF. V usage is TRBV2 and J usage is TRBJ2-5, with TRBD2 matching over 11 bases. Germline CDR1 reads SNHLY; CDR2 reads FYNNEI. The length of the CDR3 is 15 residues. V lost 5 bases and J lost 5; bases outside the gene matches: 7.

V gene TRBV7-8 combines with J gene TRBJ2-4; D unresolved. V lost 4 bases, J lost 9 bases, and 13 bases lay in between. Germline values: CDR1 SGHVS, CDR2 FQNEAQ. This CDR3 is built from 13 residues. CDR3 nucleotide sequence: TGTGCCAGCAGCTCTTCGACCCCGGGCATTCAGTACTTC. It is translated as CASSSSTPGIQYF.

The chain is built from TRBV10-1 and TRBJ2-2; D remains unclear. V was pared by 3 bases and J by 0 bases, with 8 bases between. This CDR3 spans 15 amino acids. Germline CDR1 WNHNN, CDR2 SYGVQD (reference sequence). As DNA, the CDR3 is TGCGCCAGCAGTGATCCGGACGCGAACACCGGGGAGCTGTTTTTT. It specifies CASSDPDANTGELFF.

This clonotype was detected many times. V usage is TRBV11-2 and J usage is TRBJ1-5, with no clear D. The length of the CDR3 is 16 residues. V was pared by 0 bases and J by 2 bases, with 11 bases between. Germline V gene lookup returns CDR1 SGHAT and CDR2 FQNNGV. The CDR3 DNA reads TGTGCCAGCAGCTTAGATGTGAATCTAGGCAATCAGCCCCAGCATTTT. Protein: CASSLDVNLGNQPQHF.

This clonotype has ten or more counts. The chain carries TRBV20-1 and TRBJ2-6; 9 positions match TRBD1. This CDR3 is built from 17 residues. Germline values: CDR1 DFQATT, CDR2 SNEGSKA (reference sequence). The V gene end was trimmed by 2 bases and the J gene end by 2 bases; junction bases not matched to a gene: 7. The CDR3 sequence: CSARRQGGFPGANVLTF. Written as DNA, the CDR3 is TGCAGTGCTAGAAGACAGGGGGGTTTCCCTGGGGCCAACGTCCTGACTTTC.

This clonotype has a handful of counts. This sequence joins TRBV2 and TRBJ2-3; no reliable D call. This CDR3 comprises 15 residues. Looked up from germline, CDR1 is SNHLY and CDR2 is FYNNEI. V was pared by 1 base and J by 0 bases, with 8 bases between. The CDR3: CASSEESKSTDTQYF. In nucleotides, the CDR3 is TGTGCCAGCAGTGAAGAGAGTAAAAGCACAGATACGCAGTATTTT.

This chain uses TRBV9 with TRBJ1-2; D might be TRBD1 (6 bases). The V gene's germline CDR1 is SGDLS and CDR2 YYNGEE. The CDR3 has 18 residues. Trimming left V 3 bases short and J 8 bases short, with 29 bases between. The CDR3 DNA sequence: TGTGCCAGCAGCGCGGGGGGGACGGGGGCGCGATGGTCATCAGGCTACACCTTC. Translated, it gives CASSAGGTGARWSSGYTF.

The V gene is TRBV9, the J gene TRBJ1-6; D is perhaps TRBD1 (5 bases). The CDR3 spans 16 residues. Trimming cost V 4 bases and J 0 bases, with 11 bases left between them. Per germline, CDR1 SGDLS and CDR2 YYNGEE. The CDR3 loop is CASSKTALSYNSPLHF. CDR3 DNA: TGTGCCAGCAGCAAGACAGCTCTCTCCTATAATTCACCCCTCCACTTT.

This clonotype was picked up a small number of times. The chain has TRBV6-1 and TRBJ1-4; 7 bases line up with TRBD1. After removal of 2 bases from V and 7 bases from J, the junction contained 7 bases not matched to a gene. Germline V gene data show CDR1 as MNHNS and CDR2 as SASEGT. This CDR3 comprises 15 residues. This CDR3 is CASSEYGTESEKLFF. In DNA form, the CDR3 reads TGTGCCAGCAGTGAATACGGGACAGAGAGTGAAAAACTGTTTTTT.

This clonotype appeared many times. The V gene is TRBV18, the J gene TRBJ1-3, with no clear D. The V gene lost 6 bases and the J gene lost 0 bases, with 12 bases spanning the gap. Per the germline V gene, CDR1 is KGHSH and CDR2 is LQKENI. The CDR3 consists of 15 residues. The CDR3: CASSPSGDSGNTIYF. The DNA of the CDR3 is TGTGCCAGCTCGCCGTCCGGAGACTCTGGAAACACCATATATTTT.

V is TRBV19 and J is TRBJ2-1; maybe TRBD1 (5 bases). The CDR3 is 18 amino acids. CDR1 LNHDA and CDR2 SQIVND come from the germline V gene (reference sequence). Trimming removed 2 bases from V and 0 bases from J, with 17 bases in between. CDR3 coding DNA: TGTGCCAGTAGTATATGGGGTCGGACACTCCGCTCCTACAATGAGCAGTTCTTC. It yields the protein CASSIWGRTLRSYNEQFF.

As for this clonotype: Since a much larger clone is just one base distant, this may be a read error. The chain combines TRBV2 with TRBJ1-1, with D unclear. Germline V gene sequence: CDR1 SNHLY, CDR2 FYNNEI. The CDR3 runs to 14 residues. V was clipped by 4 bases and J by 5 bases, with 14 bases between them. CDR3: CASSAGPFVTEAFF. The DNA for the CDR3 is TGTGCCAGCAGTGCCGGCCCATTCGTGACTGAAGCTTTCTTT. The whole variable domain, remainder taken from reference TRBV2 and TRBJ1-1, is EPEVTQTPSHQVTQMGQEVILRCVPISNHLYFYWYRQILGQKVEFLVSFYNNEISEKSEIFDDQFSVERPDGSNFTLKIRSTKLEDSAMYFCASSAGPFVTEAFFGQGTRLTVV.

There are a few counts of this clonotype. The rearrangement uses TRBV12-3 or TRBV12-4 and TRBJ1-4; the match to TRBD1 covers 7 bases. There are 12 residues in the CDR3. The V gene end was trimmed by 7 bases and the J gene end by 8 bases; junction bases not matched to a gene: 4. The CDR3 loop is CASKGGREKLFF. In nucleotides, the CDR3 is TGTGCCAGCAAAGGGGGCCGGGAAAAACTGTTTTTT.

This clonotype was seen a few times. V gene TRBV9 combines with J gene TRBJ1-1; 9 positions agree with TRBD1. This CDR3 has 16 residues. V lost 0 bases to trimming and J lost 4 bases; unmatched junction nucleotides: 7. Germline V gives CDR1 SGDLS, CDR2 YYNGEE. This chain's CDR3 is CASSVESGTGITEAFF. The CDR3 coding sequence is TGTGCCAGCAGCGTAGAGTCGGGGACAGGGATCACTGAAGCTTTCTTT.

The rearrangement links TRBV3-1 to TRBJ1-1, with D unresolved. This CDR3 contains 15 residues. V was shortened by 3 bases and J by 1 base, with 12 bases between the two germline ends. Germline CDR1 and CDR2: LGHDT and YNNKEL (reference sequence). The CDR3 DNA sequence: TGTGCCAGCAGCCACCTAACCAACGGGAACACTGAAGCTTTCTTT. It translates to CASSHLTNGNTEAFF.